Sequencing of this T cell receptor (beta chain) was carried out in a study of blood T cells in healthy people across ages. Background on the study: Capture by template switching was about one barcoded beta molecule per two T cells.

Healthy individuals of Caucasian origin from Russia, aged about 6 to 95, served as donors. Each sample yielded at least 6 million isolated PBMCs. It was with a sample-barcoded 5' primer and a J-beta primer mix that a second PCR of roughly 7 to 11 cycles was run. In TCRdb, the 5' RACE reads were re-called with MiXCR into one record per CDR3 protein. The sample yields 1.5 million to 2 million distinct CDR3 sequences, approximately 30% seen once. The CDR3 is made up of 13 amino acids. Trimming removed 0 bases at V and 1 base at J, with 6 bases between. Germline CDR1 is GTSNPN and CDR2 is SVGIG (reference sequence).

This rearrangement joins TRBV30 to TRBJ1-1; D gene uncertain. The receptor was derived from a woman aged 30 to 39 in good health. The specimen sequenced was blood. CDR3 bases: TGTGCCTGGAGTGTAGGCACGAACACTGAAGCTTTCTTT. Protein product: CAWSVGTNTEAFF.